Given below is one T cell receptor beta chain in context. Its antigen remains unknown. The sample is drawn from a study of post-analysis software for immune sequencing data. Study in general: Clinical courses comprised relapsing-remitting, secondary progressive and progressive-relapsing multiple sclerosis.

Trimming left V 0 bases short and J 2 bases short, with 4 bases between. The germline CDR1 and CDR2 sequences are LGHNA and YNFKEQ. The CDR3 length is 13 residues. cDNA libraries for TCR beta contained unique molecular identifiers. There were about 0.95 to 11 million T cells, and some 500,000 cDNA molecules came from them. TCRdb re-analysed the PCR reads in MiXCR, keeping a single row per CDR3 protein. Among roughly 400,000 distinct CDR3 sequences listed, approximately 37% were seen once. Study outcomes and limitations: With TRBV5-6, TRBV5-1 and TRBV20-1 included, about 5 TRBV segments were more frequent in patients than in controls. Relative to controls, patients with multiple sclerosis showed significantly lower normalized Chao1 diversity.

This rearrangement joins TRBV4-2 to TRBJ1-2; D is undetermined. Sequencing used blood. The receptor comes from a girl aged 2 to 10 with multiple sclerosis. Here the CDR3 reads CASSQDLNYGYTF. CDR3 DNA: TGTGCCAGCAGCCAAGATCTGAACTATGGCTACACCTTC.